This TCR beta chain derives from a study of cytomegalovirus exposure and HLA in healthy donors. General study points: Looking again later, the authors saw that most CMV-associated TCR beta chains seemed HLA-restricted.

The CDR3 is 13 amino acids. Germline V gene data show CDR1 as MNHEY and CDR2 as SMNVEV (reference sequence). The V segment lost 6 bases and the J segment 4 bases; nucleotides outside the gene matches: 4. A note on this clone: Its antigen is unknown.

The study ran its PCR with 60 Vbeta and 13 Jbeta primers. Assay: immunoSEQ multiplex PCR; the TCRdb copy retains only in-frame clones and omits some. Of some 81,000 clones listed, more than 65% are singletons. This TCR derives from a woman between 35 and 50 years old in good health and CMV-seropositive. V is TRBV27 and J is TRBJ1-1; 8 bases are a match to TRBD1. The sample was PBMCs. Written as DNA, the CDR3 is TGTGCCAGCAGGACAGGGGTTGGCACTGAAGCTTTCTTT. This codes for CASRTGVGTEAFF.